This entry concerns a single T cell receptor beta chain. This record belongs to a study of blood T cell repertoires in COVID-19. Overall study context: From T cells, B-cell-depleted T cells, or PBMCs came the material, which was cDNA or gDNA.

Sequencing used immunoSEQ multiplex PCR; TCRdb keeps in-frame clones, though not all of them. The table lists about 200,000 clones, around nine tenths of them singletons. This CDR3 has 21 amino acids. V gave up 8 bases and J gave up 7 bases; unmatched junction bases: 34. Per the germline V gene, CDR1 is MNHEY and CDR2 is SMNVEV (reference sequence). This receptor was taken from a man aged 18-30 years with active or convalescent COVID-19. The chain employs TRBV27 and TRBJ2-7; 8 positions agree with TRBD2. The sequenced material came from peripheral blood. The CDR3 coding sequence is TGTGCCAGCTCAGGGAAGGGTGGACTAAGTAGAGCGGGAGCGGCCCTACGGGAGCAGTACTTC. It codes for CASSGKGGLSRAGAALREQYF.